This T cell receptor beta chain emerged from a study of T-cell reconstitution after alpha-beta-depleted transplantation in children. This clonotype occurred many times. Its antigen is currently unknown. Germline is not matched at one junction end, which may reflect a read error. Preparation of the TCRbeta library was carried out with unique molecular identifiers. TCRdb reprocessed the PCR reads with MiXCR, giving one entry per CDR3 protein. The repertoire has 530,000 or so distinct CDR3 sequences, over 20% of them found once; the top ten carry around a third. Regarding the study as a whole: Counts and diversity of T cells one year after transplant came mostly from newly produced T cells. In patients about two months after transplant, alpha-beta T cells reportedly arose from several hundred expanded graft clones. It was surviving recipient T cells and thymic progenitors that gave some patients high TCRbeta diversity at day 60.

The sample here was PBMCs, taken before TCRalphabeta/CD19-depleted stem cell transplant. The clonotype comes from a boy in the first two years of life with Wiskott-Aldrich syndrome, due to receive a stem cell transplant.

The CDR3 sequence is CASSPGNTEAFF. In DNA form, the CDR3 reads TGCGCCAGCAGCCCAGGGAACACTGAAGCTTTCTTT. The J gene is TRBJ1-1, the V gene TRBV18; D remains unclear. CDR1 and CDR2 (germline): KGHSH, LQKENI. The CDR3 contains 12 residues.